Listed here are 5 T cell receptor beta chains from one sample, sequenced in a study of molecular identifiers for immune sequencing clone quantification. TCRdb re-analysed the PCR reads in MiXCR, keeping a single row per CDR3 protein. The table has nearly 650,000 distinct CDR3 sequences, around 25% seen once. Sample: naive CD8+ T cells from blood, with Jurkat cell RNA spiked in. Subset here: FACS-sorted CD8+CD4-CCR7+CD45RA+ naive T cells. These receptors all stem from a human donor in good health. Some libraries in this study had Jurkat cell RNA spiked in.

On this clonotype itself: A much larger clonotype is one base distant, so this may be a read error. The chain links TRBV21-1 to TRBJ2-3; TRBD2, the table's D call, was not compared with the DNA. TRBV21-1 represents a pseudogene. CDR3 size: 10 residues. The CDR3 region is CASGTSAQYF. The CDR3 DNA reads as TGTGCCAGCGGCACCTCCGCGCAGTATTTT.

This clonotype turned up a few times. This chain links TRBV9 with TRBJ1-3; TRBD1 matches 7 bases. The junction had 6 bases not matched to a gene; V was cut back by 3 bases and J by 0 bases. The CDR3 totals 16 residues. From germline, CDR1 is SGDLS and CDR2 YYNGEE. The CDR3 DNA reads as TGTGCCAGCAGCGAGACAGGGAGAGACTCTGGAAACACCATATATTTT. This sequence encodes CASSETGRDSGNTIYF.

The chain recombines TRBV12-3 or TRBV12-4 with TRBJ1-2; D is ambiguous. V was clipped by 11 bases and J by 3 bases, with 13 bases between them. CDR3 length: 12 residues. The CDR3 region has the DNA TGTGCCGGCACCGACACAGACTATGGCTACACCTTC. Protein sequence: CAGTDTDYGYTF.

This clonotype was counted at least ten times. This chain links TRBV3-1 with TRBJ1-3; the D is unclear. The ends were cut back, 0 bases at V and 2 bases at J, with 17 bases in the middle. Germline V gene data show CDR1 as LGHDT and CDR2 as YNNKEL (reference sequence). This CDR3 contains 18 residues. The CDR3 here is CASSQDSTEPLTGNTIYF. CDR3 sequence (DNA): TGTGCCAGCAGCCAAGATTCTACGGAACCCCTGACTGGAAACACCATATATTTT.

The CDR3 loop is CASTRTGTYGSNEQYF. CDR3 nucleotide sequence: TGTGCCAGCACCCGAACTGGTACATACGGGAGCAACGAGCAGTACTTC. The chain has TRBV27 and TRBJ2-7; perhaps TRBD2 as D (6 bases). The CDR3 has 16 amino acids. Trimming pared 7 bases from V and 5 bases from J, leaving 24 bases between. Germline CDR1 is MNHEY and CDR2 is SMNVEV (reference sequence).